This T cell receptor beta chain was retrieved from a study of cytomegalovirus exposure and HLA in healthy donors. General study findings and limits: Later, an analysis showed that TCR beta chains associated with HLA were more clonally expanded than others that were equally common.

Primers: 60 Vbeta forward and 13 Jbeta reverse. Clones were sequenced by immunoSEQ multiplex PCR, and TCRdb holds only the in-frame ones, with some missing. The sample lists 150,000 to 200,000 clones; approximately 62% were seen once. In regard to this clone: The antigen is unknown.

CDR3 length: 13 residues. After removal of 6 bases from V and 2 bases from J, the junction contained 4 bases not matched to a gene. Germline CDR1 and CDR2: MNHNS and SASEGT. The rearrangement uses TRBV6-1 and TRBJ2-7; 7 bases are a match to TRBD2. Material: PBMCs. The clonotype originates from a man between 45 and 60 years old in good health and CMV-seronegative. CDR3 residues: CASRSGVTYEQYF. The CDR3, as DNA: TGTGCCAGCAGAAGCGGGGTTACCTACGAGCAGTACTTC.